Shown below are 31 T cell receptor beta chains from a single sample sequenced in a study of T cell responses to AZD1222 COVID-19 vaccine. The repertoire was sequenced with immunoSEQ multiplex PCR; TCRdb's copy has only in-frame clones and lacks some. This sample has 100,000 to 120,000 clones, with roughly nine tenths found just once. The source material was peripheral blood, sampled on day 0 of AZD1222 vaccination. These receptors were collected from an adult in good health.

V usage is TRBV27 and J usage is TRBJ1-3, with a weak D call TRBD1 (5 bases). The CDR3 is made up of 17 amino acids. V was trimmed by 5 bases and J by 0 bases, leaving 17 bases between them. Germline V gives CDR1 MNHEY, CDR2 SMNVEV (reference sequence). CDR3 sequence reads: CASSPRSAGGSGNTIYF. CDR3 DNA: TGTGCCAGCAGTCCCCGGTCCGCCGGGGGCTCTGGAAACACCATATATTTT.

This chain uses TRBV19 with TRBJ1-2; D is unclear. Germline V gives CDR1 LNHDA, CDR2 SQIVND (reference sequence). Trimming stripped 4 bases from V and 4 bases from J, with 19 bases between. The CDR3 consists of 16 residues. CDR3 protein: CASSTLEGVRAYGYTF. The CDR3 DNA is TGTGCCAGTAGTACCCTCGAGGGAGTTAGGGCCTATGGCTACACCTTC.

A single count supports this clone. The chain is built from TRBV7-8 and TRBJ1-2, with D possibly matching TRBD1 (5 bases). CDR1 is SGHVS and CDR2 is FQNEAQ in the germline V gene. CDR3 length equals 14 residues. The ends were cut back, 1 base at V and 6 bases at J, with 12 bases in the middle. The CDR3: CASSLGAGLNGYTF. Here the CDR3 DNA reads TGTGCCAGCAGCTTAGGAGCAGGGTTGAATGGCTACACCTTC.

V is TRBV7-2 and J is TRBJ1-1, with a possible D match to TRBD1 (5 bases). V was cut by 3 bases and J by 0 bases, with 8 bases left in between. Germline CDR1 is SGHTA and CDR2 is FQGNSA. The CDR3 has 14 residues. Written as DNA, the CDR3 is TGTGCCAGCAGCTTCAGGGTTATGAACACTGAAGCTTTCTTT. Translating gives CASSFRVMNTEAFF.

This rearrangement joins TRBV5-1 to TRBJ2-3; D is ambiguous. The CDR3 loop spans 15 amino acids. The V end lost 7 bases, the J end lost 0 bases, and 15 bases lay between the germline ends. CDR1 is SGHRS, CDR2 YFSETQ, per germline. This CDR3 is CASFLSATSTDTQYF. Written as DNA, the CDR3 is TGCGCCAGCTTTCTCTCGGCGACTAGCACAGATACGCAGTATTTT.

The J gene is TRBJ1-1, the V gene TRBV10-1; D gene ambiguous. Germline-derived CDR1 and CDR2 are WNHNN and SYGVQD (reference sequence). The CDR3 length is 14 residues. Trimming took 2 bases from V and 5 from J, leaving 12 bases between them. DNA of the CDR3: TGCGCCAGCAGTGAGCACTCCGTGTGGACTGAAGCTTTCTTT. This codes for CASSEHSVWTEAFF.

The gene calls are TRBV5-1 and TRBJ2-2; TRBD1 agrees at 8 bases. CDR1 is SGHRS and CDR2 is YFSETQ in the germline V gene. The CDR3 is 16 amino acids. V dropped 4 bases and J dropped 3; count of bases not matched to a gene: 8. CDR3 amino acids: CASSRQGSGDTGELFF. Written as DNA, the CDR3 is TGCGCCAGCAGCCGACAGGGGTCCGGGGACACCGGGGAGCTGTTTTTT.

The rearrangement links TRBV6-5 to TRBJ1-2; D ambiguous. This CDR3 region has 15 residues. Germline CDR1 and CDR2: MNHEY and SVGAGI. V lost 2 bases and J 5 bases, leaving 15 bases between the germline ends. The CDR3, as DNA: TGTGCCAGCAGTTACCCGACCGGTGGTCTTTATGGCTACACCTTC. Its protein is CASSYPTGGLYGYTF.

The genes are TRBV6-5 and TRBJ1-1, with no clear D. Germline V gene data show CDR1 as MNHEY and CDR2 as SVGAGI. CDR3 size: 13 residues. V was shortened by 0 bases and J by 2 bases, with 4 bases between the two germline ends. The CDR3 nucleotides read TGTGCCAGCAGTTACTCGACTAACACTGAAGCTTTCTTT. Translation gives CASSYSTNTEAFF.

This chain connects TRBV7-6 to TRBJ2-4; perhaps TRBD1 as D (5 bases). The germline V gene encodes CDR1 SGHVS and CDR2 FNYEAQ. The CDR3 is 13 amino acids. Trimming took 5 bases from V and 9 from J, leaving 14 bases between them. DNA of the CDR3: TGTGCCAGCAGCACCGGACACTTTGGCATTCAGTACTTC. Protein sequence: CASSTGHFGIQYF.

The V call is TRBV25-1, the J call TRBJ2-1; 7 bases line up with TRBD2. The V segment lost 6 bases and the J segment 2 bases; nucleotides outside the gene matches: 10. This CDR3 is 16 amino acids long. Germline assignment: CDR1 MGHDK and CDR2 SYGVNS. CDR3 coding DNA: TGTGCCAGCAGCGAACTTACTAGCGCGACCTACAATGAGCAGTTCTTC. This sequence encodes CASSELTSATYNEQFF.

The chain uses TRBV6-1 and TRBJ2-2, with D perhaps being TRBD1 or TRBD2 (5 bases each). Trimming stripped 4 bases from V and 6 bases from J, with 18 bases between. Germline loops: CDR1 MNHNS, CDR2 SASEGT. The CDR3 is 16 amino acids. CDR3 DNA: TGTGCCAGCAGTGTATTGGAGGCCCCGGGACCCGGGGAGCTGTTTTTT. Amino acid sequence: CASSVLEAPGPGELFF.

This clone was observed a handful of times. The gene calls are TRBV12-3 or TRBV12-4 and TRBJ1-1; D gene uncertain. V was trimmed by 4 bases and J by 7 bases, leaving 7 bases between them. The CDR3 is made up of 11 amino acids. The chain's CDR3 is CASSSTIEAFF. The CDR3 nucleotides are TGTGCCAGCAGTTCCACGATTGAAGCTTTCTTT.

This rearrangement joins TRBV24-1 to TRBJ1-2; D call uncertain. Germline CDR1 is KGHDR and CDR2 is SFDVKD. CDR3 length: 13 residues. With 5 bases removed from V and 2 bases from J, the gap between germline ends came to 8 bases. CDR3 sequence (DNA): TGTGCCACCAGTGCTGAGAGGAACTATGGCTACACCTTC. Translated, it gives CATSAERNYGYTF.

The CDR3 spells CASLRTHLSYEQYF. The CDR3, as DNA: TGTGCCAGCCTTCGGACACACCTCTCCTACGAGCAGTACTTC. The chain combines TRBV6-5 with TRBJ2-7; a possible D gene is TRBD1 (5 bases). The CDR3 sequence is 14 residues long. CDR1 and CDR2 from the germline V gene are MNHEY and SVGAGI. Trimming stripped 8 bases from V and 0 bases from J, with 14 bases between.

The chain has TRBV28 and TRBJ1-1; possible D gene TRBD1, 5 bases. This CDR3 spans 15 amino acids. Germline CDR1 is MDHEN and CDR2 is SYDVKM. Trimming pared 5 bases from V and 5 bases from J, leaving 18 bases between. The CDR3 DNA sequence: TGTGCCAGCAGTCCGACTTGGGGGGGAAGGACTGAAGCTTTCTTT. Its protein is CASSPTWGGRTEAFF.

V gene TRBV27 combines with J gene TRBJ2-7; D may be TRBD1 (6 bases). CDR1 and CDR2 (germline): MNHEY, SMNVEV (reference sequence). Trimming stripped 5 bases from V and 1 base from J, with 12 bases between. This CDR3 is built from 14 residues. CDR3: CASSPAQGSYEQYF. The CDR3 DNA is TGTGCCAGCAGTCCCGCCCAGGGGTCCTACGAGCAGTACTTC.

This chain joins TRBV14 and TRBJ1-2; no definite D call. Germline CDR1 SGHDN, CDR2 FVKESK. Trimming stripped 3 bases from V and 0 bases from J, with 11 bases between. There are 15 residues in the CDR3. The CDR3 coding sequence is TGTGCCAGCAGCCAGCGGAACATTACTAACTATGGCTACACCTTC. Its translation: CASSQRNITNYGYTF.

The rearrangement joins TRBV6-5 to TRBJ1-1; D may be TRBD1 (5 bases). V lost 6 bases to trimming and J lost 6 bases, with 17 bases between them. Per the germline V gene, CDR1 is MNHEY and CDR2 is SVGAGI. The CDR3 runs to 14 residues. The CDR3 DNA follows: TGTGCCAGCAGACCTCAGGCCGGGGCCTCTGAAGCTTTCTTT. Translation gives CASRPQAGASEAFF.

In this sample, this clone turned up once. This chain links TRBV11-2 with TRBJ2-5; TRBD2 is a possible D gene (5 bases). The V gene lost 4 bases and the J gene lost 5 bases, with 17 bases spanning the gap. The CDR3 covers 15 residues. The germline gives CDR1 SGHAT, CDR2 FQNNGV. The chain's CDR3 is CASSSQPSGGETQYF. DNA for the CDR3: TGTGCCAGCAGCTCCCAGCCCTCGGGCGGGGAGACCCAGTACTTC.

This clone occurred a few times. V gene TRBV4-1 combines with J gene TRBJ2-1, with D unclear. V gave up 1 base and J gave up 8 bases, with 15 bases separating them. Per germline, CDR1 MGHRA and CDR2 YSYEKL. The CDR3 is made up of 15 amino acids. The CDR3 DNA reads TGCGCCAGCAGCCAAGCGGCTAGGCCTGGGGATGAGCAGTTCTTC. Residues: CASSQAARPGDEQFF.

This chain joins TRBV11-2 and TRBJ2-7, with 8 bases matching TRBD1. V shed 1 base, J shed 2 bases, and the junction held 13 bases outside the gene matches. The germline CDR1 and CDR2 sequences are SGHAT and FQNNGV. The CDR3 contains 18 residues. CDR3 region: CASSLGGWSGQETYEQYF. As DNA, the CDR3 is TGTGCCAGCAGCTTAGGTGGATGGTCGGGACAGGAGACCTACGAGCAGTACTTC. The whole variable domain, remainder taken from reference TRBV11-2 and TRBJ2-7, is EAGVAQSPRYKIIEKRQSVAFWCNPISGHATLYWYQQILGQGPKLLIQFQNNGVVDDSQLPKDRFSAERLKGVDSTLKIQPAKLEDSAVYLCASSLGGWSGQETYEQYFGPGTRLTVT.

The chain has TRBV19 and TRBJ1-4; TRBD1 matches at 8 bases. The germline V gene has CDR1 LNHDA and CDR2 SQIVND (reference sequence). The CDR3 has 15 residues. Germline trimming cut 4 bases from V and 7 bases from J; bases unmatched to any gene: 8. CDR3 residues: CASSKARQGSEKLFF. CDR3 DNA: TGTGCCAGTAGTAAGGCCCGACAGGGGAGTGAAAAACTGTTTTTT. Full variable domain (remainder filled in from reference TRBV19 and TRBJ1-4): DGGITQSPKYLFRKEGQNVTLSCEQNLNHDAMYWYRQDPGQGLRLIYYSQIVNDFQKGDIAEGYSVSREKKESFPLTVTSAQKNPTAFYLCASSKARQGSEKLFFGSGTQLSVL.

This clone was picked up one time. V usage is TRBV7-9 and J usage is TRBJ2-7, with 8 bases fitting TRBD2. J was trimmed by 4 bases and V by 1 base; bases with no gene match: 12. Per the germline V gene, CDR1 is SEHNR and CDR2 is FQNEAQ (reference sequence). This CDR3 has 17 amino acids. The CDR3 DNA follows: TGTGCCAGCAGCTTAGATATAAGCGGGAGATACCCTTACGAGCAGTACTTC. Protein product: CASSLDISGRYPYEQYF.

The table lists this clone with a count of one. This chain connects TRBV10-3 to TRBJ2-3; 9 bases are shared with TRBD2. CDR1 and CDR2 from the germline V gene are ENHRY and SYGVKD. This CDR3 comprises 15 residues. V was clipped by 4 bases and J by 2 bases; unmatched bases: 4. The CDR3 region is CAISGAGGITDTQYF. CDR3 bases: TGTGCCATCAGTGGGGCGGGAGGGATCACAGATACGCAGTATTTT.

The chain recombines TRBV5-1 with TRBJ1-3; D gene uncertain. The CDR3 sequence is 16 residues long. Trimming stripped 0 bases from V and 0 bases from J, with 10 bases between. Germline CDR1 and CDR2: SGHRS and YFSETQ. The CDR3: CASSLEGWNSGNTIYF. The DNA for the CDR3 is TGCGCCAGCAGCTTGGAAGGCTGGAACTCTGGAAACACCATATATTTT.

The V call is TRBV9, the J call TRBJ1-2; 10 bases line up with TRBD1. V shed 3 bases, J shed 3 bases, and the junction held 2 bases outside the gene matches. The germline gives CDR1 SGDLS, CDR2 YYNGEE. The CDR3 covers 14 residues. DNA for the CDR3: TGTGCCAGCAGCGCTGGACAGGGGGACTATGGCTACACCTTC. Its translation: CASSAGQGDYGYTF.

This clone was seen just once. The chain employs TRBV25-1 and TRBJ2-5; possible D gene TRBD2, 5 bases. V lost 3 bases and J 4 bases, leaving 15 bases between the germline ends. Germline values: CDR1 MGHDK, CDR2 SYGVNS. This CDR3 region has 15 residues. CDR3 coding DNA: TGTGCCAGCAGTGACACCGGACGGGGAAGAGAGACCCAGTACTTC. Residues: CASSDTGRGRETQYF.

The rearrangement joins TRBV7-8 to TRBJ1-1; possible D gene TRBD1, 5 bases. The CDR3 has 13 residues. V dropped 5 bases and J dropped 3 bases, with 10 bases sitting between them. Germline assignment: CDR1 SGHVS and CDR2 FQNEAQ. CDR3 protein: CASSRRADTEAFF. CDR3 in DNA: TGTGCCAGCAGCCGCAGGGCGGACACTGAAGCTTTCTTT.

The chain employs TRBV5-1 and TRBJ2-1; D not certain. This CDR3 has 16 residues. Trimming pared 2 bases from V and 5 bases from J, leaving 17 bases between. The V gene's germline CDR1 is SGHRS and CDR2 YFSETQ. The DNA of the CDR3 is TGCGCCAGCAGCTTTGCAGCGCAGCGAACCGACAATGAGCAGTTCTTC. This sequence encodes CASSFAAQRTDNEQFF. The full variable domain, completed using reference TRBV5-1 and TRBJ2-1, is KAGVTQTPRYLIKTRGQQVTLSCSPISGHRSVSWYQQTPGQGLQFLFEYFSETQRNKGNFPGRFSGRQFSNSRSEMNVSTLELGDSALYLCASSFAAQRTDNEQFFGPGTRLTVL.

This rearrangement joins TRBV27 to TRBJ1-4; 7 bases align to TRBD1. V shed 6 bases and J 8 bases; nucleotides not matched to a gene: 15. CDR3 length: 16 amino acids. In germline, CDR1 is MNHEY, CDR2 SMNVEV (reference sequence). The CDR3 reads CASSPNTGTAGEKLFF. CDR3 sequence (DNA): TGTGCCAGCAGCCCGAACACCGGGACAGCGGGCGAAAAACTGTTTTTT.